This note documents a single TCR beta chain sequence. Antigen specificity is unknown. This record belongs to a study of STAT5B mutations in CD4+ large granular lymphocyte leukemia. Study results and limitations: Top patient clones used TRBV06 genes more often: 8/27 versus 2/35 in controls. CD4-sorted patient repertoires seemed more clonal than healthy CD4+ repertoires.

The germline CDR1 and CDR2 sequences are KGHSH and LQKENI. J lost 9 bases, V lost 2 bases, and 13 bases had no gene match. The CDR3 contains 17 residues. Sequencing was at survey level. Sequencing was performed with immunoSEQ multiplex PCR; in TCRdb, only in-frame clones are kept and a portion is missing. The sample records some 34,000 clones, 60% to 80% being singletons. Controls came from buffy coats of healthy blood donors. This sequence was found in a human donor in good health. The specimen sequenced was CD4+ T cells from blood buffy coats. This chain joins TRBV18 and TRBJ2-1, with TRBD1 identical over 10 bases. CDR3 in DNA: TGTGCCAGCTCACCAGGACTACCGGGACAGGGGACTGTTGAGCAGTTCTTC. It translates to CASSPGLPGQGTVEQFF.